This T cell receptor (beta chain) comes out of a study of T cell repertoires in aging, cancer and after chemotherapy. V was cut by 7 bases and J by 1 base, with 10 bases left in between. This CDR3 region has 13 residues. Rearranged V-D-J TRB sequences were amplified with a mixed TRB-A/B primer pool. TCRdb re-analysed the multiplex PCR reads in MiXCR, keeping a single row per CDR3 protein. The sample holds some 8,000 distinct CDR3 sequences, roughly two fifths seen once. Peripheral blood genomic DNA, not sorted cells or RNA, was the template. What was sequenced was blood. This receptor was taken from a human donor in good health. The V gene is TRBV12-3 or TRBV12-4, the J gene TRBJ1-1, with unresolved D. CDR3 bases: TGTGCCAGCACCGTAGGGTGGAACACTGAAGCTTTCTTT. This gives the protein CASTVGWNTEAFF.